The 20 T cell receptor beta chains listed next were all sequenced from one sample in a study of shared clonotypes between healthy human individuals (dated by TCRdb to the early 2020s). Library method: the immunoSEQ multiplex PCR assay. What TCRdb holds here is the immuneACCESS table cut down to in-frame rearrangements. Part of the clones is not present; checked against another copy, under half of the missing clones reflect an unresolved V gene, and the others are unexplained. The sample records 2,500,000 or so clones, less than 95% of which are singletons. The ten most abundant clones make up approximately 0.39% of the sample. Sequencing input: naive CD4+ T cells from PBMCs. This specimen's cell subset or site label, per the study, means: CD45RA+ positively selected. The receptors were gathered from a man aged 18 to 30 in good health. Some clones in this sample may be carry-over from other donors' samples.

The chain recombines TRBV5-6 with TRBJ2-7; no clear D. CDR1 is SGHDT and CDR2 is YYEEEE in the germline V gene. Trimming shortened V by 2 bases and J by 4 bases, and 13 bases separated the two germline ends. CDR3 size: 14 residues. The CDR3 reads CASSLGPSLYEQYF. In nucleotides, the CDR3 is TGTGCCAGCAGCTTAGGACCGAGCCTGTACGAGCAGTACTTC.

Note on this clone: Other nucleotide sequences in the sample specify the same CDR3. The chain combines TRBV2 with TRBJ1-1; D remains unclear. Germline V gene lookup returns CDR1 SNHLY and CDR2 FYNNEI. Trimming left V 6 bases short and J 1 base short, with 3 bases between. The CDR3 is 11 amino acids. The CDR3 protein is CASRRNTEAFF. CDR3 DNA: TGTGCCAGCAGGCGGAACACTGAAGCTTTCTTT.

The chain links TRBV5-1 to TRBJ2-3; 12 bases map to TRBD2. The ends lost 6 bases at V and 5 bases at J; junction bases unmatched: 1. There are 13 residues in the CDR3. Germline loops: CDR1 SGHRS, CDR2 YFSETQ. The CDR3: CASTSGRGDTQYF. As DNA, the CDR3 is TGCGCCAGCACTAGCGGGAGGGGAGATACGCAGTATTTT. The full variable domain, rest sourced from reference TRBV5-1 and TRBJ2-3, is KAGVTQTPRYLIKTRGQQVTLSCSPISGHRSVSWYQQTPGQGLQFLFEYFSETQRNKGNFPGRFSGRQFSNSRSEMNVSTLELGDSALYLCASTSGRGDTQYFGPGTRLTVL.

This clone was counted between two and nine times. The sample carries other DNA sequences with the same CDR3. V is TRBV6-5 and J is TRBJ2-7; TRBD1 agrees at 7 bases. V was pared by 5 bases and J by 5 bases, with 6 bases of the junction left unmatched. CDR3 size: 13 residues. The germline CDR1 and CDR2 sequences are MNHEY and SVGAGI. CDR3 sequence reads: CASSPPGQDEQYF. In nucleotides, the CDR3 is TGTGCCAGCAGTCCACCCGGACAGGACGAGCAGTACTTC.

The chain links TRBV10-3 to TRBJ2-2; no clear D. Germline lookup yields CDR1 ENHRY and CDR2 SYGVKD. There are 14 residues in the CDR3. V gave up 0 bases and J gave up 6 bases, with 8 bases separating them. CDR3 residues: CAISESHSPGELFF. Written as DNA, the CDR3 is TGTGCCATCAGTGAGTCCCACAGTCCCGGGGAGCTGTTTTTT.

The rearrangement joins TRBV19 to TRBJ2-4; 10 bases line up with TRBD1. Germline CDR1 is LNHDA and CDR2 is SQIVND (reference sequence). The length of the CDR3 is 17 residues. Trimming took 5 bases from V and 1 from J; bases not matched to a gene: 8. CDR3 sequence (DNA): TGTGCCAGTAGTTCCCGGGAGGGACAGGGGGCCAAAAACATTCAGTACTTC. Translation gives CASSSREGQGAKNIQYF.

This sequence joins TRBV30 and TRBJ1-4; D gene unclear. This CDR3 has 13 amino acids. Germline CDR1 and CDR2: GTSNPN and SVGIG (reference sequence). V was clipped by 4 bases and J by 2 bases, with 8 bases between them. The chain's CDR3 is CAWNVGTNEKLFF. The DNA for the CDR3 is TGTGCCTGGAATGTCGGCACTAATGAAAAACTGTTTTTT.

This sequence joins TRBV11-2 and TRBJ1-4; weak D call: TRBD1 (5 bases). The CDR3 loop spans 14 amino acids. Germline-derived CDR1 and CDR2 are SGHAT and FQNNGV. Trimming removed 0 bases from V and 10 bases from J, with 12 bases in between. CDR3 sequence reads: CASSLDRGSGKLFF. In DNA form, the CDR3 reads TGTGCCAGCAGCTTAGATCGGGGCTCCGGAAAACTGTTTTTT.

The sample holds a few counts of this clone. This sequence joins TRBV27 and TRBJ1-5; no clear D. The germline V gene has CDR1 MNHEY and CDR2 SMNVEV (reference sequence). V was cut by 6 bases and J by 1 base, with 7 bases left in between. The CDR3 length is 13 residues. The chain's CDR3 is CASSIKSNQPQHF. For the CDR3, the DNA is TGTGCCAGCAGCATCAAGAGCAATCAGCCCCAGCATTTT.

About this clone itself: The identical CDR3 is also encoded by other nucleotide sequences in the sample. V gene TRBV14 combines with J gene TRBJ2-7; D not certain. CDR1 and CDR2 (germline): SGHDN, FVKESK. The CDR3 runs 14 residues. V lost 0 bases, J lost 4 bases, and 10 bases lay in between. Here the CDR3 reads CASSQERGRYEQYF. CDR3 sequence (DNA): TGTGCCAGCAGCCAAGAGCGCGGCCGATACGAGCAGTACTTC. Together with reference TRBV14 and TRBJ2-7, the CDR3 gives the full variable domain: EAGVTQFPSHSVIEKGQTVTLRCDPISGHDNLYWYRRVMGKEIKFLLHFVKESKQDESGMPNNRFLAERTGGTYSTLKVQPAELEDSGVYFCASSQERGRYEQYFGPGTRLTVT.

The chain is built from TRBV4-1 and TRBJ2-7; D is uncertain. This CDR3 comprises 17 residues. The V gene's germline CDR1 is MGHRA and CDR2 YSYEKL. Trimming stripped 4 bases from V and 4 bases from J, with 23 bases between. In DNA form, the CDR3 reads TGCGCCAGCAGCCCACCACTGGATAGCCGACCCTATTACGAGCAGTACTTC. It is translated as CASSPPLDSRPYYEQYF.

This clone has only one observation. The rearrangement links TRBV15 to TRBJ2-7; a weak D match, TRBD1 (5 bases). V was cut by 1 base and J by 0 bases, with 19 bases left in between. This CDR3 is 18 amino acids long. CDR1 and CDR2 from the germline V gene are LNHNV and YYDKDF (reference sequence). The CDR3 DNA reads TGTGCCACCAGCAGAGTTGGGGCAGGAACGCGCGCCTCCTACGAGCAGTACTTC. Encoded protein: CATSRVGAGTRASYEQYF.

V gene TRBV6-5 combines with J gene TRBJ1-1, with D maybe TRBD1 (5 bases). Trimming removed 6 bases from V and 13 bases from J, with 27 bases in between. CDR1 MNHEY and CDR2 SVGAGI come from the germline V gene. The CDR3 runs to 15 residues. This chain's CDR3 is CASSQGGTSTRGLFF. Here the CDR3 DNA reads TGTGCCAGCAGCCAGGGAGGTACCTCCACCCGCGGGCTTTTCTTT.

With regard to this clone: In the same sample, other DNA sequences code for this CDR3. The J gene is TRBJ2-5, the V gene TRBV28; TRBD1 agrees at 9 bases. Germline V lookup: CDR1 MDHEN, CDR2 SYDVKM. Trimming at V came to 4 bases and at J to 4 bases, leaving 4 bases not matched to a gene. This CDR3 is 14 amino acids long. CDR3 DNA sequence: TGTGCCAGCAGTTCGGACAGGGGTAGAGAGACCCAGTACTTC. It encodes CASSSDRGRETQYF.

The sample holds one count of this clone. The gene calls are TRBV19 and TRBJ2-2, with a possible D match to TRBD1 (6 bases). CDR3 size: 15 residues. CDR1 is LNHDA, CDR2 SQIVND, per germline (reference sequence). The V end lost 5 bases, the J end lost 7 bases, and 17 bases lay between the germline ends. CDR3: CASSPETGQSGELFF. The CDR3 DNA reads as TGTGCCAGTAGTCCTGAGACAGGCCAAAGCGGGGAGCTGTTTTTT.

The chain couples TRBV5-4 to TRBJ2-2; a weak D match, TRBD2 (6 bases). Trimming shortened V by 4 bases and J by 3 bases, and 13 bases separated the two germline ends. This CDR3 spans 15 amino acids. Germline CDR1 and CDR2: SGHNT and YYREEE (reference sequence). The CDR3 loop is CASSPEGRDTGELFF. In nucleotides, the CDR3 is TGTGCCAGCAGCCCGGAGGGGCGGGACACCGGGGAGCTGTTTTTT.

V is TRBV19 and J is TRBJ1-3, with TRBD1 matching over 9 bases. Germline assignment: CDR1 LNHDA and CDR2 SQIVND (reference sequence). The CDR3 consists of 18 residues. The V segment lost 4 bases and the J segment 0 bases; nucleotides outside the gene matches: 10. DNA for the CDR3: TGTGCCAGTAGTAGACGTCCCGGGACAGGGATCTCTGGAAACACCATATATTTT. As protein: CASSRRPGTGISGNTIYF. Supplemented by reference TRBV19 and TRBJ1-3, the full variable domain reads DGGITQSPKYLFRKEGQNVTLSCEQNLNHDAMYWYRQDPGQGLRLIYYSQIVNDFQKGDIAEGYSVSREKKESFPLTVTSAQKNPTAFYLCASSRRPGTGISGNTIYFGEGSWLTVV.

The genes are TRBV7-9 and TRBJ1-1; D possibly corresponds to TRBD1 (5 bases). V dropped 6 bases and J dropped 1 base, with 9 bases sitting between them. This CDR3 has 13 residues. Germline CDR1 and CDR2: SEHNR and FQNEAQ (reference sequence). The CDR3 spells CASRIGQNTEAFF. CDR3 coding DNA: TGTGCCAGCAGGATAGGACAGAACACTGAAGCTTTCTTT.

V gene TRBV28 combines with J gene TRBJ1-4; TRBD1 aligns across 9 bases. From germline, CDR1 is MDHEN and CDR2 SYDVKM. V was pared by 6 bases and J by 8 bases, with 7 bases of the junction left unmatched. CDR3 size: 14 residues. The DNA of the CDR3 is TGTGCCAGCAGCTGGGACAGGGTGAGAGAAAAACTGTTTTTT. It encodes CASSWDRVREKLFF. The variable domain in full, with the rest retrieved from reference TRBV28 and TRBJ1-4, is DVKVTQSSRYLVKRTGEKVFLECVQDMDHENMFWYRQDPGLGLRLIYFSYDVKMKEKGDIPEGYSVSREKKERFSLILESASTNQTSMYLCASSWDRVREKLFFGSGTQLSVL.

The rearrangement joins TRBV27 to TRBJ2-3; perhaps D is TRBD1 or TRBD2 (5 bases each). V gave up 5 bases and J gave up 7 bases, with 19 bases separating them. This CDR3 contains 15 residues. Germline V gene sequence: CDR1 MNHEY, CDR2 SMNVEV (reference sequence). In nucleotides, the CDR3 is TGTGCCAGCAGTACCTCGGGACGGCGTTGGAATACGCAGTATTTT. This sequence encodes CASSTSGRRWNTQYF.